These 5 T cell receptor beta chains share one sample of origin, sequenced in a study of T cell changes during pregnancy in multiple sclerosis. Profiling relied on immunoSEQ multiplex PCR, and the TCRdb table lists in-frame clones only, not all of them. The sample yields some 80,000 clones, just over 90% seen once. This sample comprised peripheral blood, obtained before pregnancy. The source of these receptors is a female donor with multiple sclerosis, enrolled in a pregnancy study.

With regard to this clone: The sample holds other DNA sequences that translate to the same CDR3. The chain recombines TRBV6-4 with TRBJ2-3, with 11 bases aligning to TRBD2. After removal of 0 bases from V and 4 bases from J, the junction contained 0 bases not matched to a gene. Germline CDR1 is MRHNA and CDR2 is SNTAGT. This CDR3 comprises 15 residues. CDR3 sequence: CASSDSSGGADTQYF. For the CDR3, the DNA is TGTGCCAGCAGTGACTCTAGCGGGGGGGCAGATACGCAGTATTTT.

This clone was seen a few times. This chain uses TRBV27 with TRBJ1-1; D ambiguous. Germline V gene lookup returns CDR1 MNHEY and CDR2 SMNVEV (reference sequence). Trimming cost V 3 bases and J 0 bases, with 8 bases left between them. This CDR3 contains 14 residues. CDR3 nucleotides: TGTGCCAGCAGTTTGTTCCCCGTGAACACTGAAGCTTTCTTT. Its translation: CASSLFPVNTEAFF.

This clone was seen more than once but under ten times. This CDR3 reads CASSLDYGEAFF. CDR3 nucleotide sequence: TGTGCCAGCAGCTTAGATTACGGGGAAGCTTTCTTT. The genes are TRBV7-9 and TRBJ1-1; no clear D. The CDR3 is 12 amino acids. CDR1 SEHNR and CDR2 FQNEAQ come from the germline V gene (reference sequence). Between the trimmed V and J ends, which lost 1 base and 8 bases, there was a span of 8 bases.

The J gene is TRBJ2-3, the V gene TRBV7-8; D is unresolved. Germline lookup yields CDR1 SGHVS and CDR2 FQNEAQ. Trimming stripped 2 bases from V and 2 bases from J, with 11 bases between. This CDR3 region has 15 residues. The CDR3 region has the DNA TGTGCCAGCAGCTTATACGTGGAGAACACAGATACGCAGTATTTT. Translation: CASSLYVENTDTQYF.

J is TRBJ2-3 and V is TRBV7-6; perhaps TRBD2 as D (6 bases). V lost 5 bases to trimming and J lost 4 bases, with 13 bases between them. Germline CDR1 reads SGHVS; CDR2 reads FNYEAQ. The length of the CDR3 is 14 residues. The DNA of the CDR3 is TGTGCCAGCAGCCCCCGGGGGACCCCAGATACGCAGTATTTT. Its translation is CASSPRGTPDTQYF.